The clone carrying this T cell receptor beta chain was seen at least ten times. After constant-region reverse-primer amplification, full-length variable regions underwent semi-nested PCR with Nested Universal Primer A. MiXCR, applied by TCRdb to the 5' RACE reads, yields one record per CDR3 protein. The table lists roughly 40,000 distinct CDR3 sequences, 25% to 30% of them singletons. The source of this sequence is a female donor with breast cancer. The sample comprised memory CD4+ T cells sorted from a lymph node. Sample subset: memory CD4+ T cells, CD4+CD45RO+CD25-.

CDR3 protein: CSAPLTGGSSGANVLTF. The CDR3 nucleotides are TGCAGTGCTCCCCTGACAGGGGGAAGCTCTGGGGCCAACGTCCTGACTTTC. This chain connects TRBV20-1 to TRBJ2-6; 9 nucleotides align to TRBD1. Germline assignment: CDR1 DFQATT and CDR2 SNEGSKA (reference sequence). J was trimmed by 0 bases and V by 5 bases; bases with no gene match: 8. The CDR3 contains 17 residues.